One and the same sample provided the 18 T cell receptor beta chains below, sequenced in a study of radiation and T cells in renal cell carcinoma. The time point here: blood 4 weeks post-SBRT, at nephrectomy. The treatment: 15 Gy SBRT to primary tumor, nephrectomy 4 weeks later. Assay used: immunoSEQ multiplex PCR; TCRdb lists only in-frame clones, some missing. The sample holds fewer than 45,000 clones, 70% to 85% seen once. Sequences were derived from blood, sampled from a patient whose treatment included radiotherapy and nephrectomy. The receptors shown here come from a woman in her 70s with renal cell carcinoma.

The rearrangement links TRBV6-5 to TRBJ2-5; TRBD2 agrees at 9 bases. The CDR3 loop spans 14 amino acids. V shed 6 bases, J shed 8 bases, and the junction held 10 bases outside the gene matches. Germline V CDR1 and CDR2: MNHEY, SVGAGI. CDR3 coding DNA: TGTGCCAGCAGCCAAGAGGGACTAGCTGGCACCCAGTACTTC. The encoded protein is CASSQEGLAGTQYF.

CDR3 DNA sequence: TGTGCCAGCAGTGATTACGGCAATTCACCCCTCCACTTT. It codes for CASSDYGNSPLHF. This chain links TRBV2 with TRBJ1-6; no clear D. Germline-derived CDR1 and CDR2 are SNHLY and FYNNEI. The CDR3 length is 13 residues. Trimming cost V 3 bases and J 7 bases, with 7 bases left between them.

This chain joins TRBV6-1 and TRBJ2-7, with TRBD2 matching 12 bases. From germline, CDR1 is MNHNS and CDR2 SASEGT. J lost 6 bases, V lost 2 bases, and 5 bases had no gene match. The CDR3 length is 15 residues. CDR3 protein: CASSELSSGGAEQYF. The CDR3 DNA reads TGTGCCAGCAGTGAATTGTCTAGCGGGGGGGCCGAGCAGTACTTC.

CDR3 DNA sequence: TGCGCCAGCAGTGAGTTACCGGACACTAGAGAGACCCAGTACTTC. As protein: CASSELPDTRETQYF. J is TRBJ2-5 and V is TRBV10-2; the D call may be TRBD1 or TRBD2 (5 bases each). Trimming pared 1 base from V and 4 bases from J, leaving 13 bases between. This CDR3 contains 15 residues. The germline V gene has CDR1 WSHSY and CDR2 SAAADI.

In its sample, this clone was seen a few times. V and J are TRBV6-5 and TRBJ2-3; D gene unclear. Trimming removed 4 bases from V and 0 bases from J, with 5 bases in between. In germline, CDR1 is MNHEY, CDR2 SVGAGI. The CDR3 spans 13 residues. CDR3 in DNA: TGTGCCAGCAGTTCGATGAGCACAGATACGCAGTATTTT. Translated, it gives CASSSMSTDTQYF.

The chain uses TRBV27 and TRBJ2-5; tentative D call: TRBD1 (5 bases). This CDR3 is 14 amino acids long. Between the trimmed V and J ends, which lost 6 bases and 4 bases, there was a span of 15 bases. Germline V gene lookup returns CDR1 MNHEY and CDR2 SMNVEV (reference sequence). CDR3 protein: CASRLQGSGETQYF. The CDR3 DNA reads as TGTGCCAGCAGACTGCAGGGATCTGGAGAGACCCAGTACTTC.

The chain links TRBV4-2 to TRBJ2-7; D remains unclear. The CDR3 spans 15 residues. The V end was cut by 0 bases, the J end by 4 bases, with 13 bases between. In germline, CDR1 is LGHNA, CDR2 YNFKEQ. The CDR3 DNA sequence: TGTGCCAGCAGCCAAGAGAGGAACGGAGCGTACGAGCAGTACTTC. Encoded protein: CASSQERNGAYEQYF.

J is TRBJ1-2 and V is TRBV30, with TRBD1 matching 8 bases. Per germline, CDR1 GTSNPN and CDR2 SVGIG (reference sequence). The V segment lost 3 bases and the J segment 7 bases; nucleotides outside the gene matches: 7. CDR3 length: 13 amino acids. CDR3 nucleotides: TGTGCCTGGAGCCGGGACAGGCCCCGTGGCTACACCTTC. This gives the protein CAWSRDRPRGYTF.

In DNA form, the CDR3 reads TGTGCCAGCAGCCCTTCGGGACTGATCAATGAGCAGTTCTTC. Its protein product is CASSPSGLINEQFF. The V call is TRBV9, the J call TRBJ2-1, with a tentative D call TRBD2 (6 bases). V was trimmed by 4 bases and J by 6 bases, leaving 14 bases between them. CDR1 and CDR2 from the germline V gene are SGDLS and YYNGEE. The CDR3 is 14 residues long.

The chain recombines TRBV5-6 with TRBJ2-4; 7 bases are shared with TRBD2. The V gene end was trimmed by 1 base and the J gene end by 6 bases; junction bases not matched to a gene: 7. CDR1 is SGHDT, CDR2 YYEEEE, per germline. CDR3 size: 15 residues. The CDR3 spells CASSLPGGSRNIQYF. The CDR3 DNA is TGTGCCAGCAGCTTGCCGGGGGGTAGCAGAAACATTCAGTACTTC.

The chain recombines TRBV5-1 with TRBJ2-1; 8 bases are shared with TRBD1. This CDR3 spans 14 amino acids. V lost 4 bases and J lost 5; bases outside the gene matches: 5. The germline V gene has CDR1 SGHRS and CDR2 YFSETQ. The CDR3 reads CASSRDRSNNEQFF. CDR3 coding DNA: TGCGCCAGCAGCCGGGACAGGAGTAACAATGAGCAGTTCTTC. The variable domain in full, with the rest retrieved from reference TRBV5-1 and TRBJ2-1, is KAGVTQTPRYLIKTRGQQVTLSCSPISGHRSVSWYQQTPGQGLQFLFEYFSETQRNKGNFPGRFSGRQFSNSRSEMNVSTLELGDSALYLCASSRDRSNNEQFFGPGTRLTVL.

This clone was seen once. The chain has TRBV13 and TRBJ2-1; no definite D call. The CDR3 contains 12 residues. Germline V gives CDR1 PRHDT, CDR2 FYEKMQ (reference sequence). Trimming cost V 1 base and J 7 bases, with 5 bases left between them. The CDR3 sequence is CASSLAANEQFF. The CDR3 DNA is TGTGCCAGCAGCTTAGCGGCAAATGAGCAGTTCTTC.

J is TRBJ2-5 and V is TRBV7-8; D gene ambiguous. In germline, CDR1 is SGHVS, CDR2 FQNEAQ. The CDR3 runs 14 residues. Trimming cost V 0 bases and J 5 bases, with 10 bases left between them. CDR3 in amino acids: CASSLARESETQYF. For the CDR3, the DNA is TGTGCCAGCAGCTTAGCTAGGGAATCGGAGACCCAGTACTTC.

The chain joins TRBV19 to TRBJ1-5, with 7 bases matching TRBD1. After removal of 4 bases from V and 4 bases from J, the junction contained 4 bases not matched to a gene. CDR1 is LNHDA, CDR2 SQIVND, per germline (reference sequence). CDR3 length: 14 amino acids. CDR3 DNA sequence: TGTGCCAGTAGTACGGGACAGCTAAATCAGCCCCAGCATTTT. Translation: CASSTGQLNQPQHF. Full variable domain (remainder filled in from reference TRBV19 and TRBJ1-5): DGGITQSPKYLFRKEGQNVTLSCEQNLNHDAMYWYRQDPGQGLRLIYYSQIVNDFQKGDIAEGYSVSREKKESFPLTVTSAQKNPTAFYLCASSTGQLNQPQHFGDGTRLSIL.

The chain uses TRBV6-1 and TRBJ1-2, with TRBD1 matching over 9 bases. Trimming took 2 bases from V and 6 from J; bases not matched to a gene: 4. In germline, CDR1 is MNHNS, CDR2 SASEGT. The CDR3 runs to 14 residues. This CDR3 reads CASSEQQGANGYTF. DNA of the CDR3: TGTGCCAGCAGTGAACAACAGGGGGCTAATGGCTACACCTTC.

CDR3 amino acids: CASSLIRDGTQYF. Here the CDR3 DNA reads TGTGCCAGCAGCTTAATTAGGGACGGGACCCAGTACTTC. The rearrangement links TRBV7-3 to TRBJ2-5; possibly TRBD1 or TRBD2 for D (5 bases each). Trimming left V 1 base short and J 7 bases short, with 10 bases between. Germline V gives CDR1 SGHTA, CDR2 FQGTGA. The CDR3 runs 13 residues.

The chain uses TRBV6-1 and TRBJ1-1; D not certain. The CDR3 covers 14 residues. Germline V CDR1 and CDR2: MNHNS, SASEGT. The V gene lost 3 bases and the J gene lost 5 bases, with 13 bases spanning the gap. Written as DNA, the CDR3 is TGTGCCAGCAGTGACAGAATGGGTTGGACTGAAGCTTTCTTT. Its translation: CASSDRMGWTEAFF.

This clone was recorded once. The V gene is TRBV6-7, the J gene TRBJ2-7; TRBD2 matches 7 bases. Being an ORF, TRBV6-7 has a function that is uncertain. The CDR3 contains 13 residues. Trimming took 7 bases from V and 3 from J; bases not matched to a gene: 6. CDR3 amino acids: CASIRGVGYEQYF. For the CDR3, the DNA is TGTGCCAGCATCCGGGGGGTGGGCTACGAGCAGTACTTC.